This T cell receptor beta chain comes out of a study of T cell responses to AZD1222 COVID-19 vaccine. Germline CDR1 and CDR2: MNHEY and SMNVEV (reference sequence). The CDR3 spans 15 residues. V was pared by 3 bases and J by 0 bases, with 9 bases between. Clones were sequenced by immunoSEQ multiplex PCR, and TCRdb holds only the in-frame ones, with some missing. Counted here are roughly 170,000 clones, just over 85% occurring once; the ten biggest clones make up less than 0.55%. Sequenced here: peripheral blood, sampled on day 0 of AZD1222 vaccination. This TCR was sampled from an adult in good health. J is TRBJ2-1 and V is TRBV27; D remains ambiguous. The CDR3 here is CASSLSSFSYNEQFF. The CDR3, as DNA: TGTGCCAGCAGTTTGTCCAGTTTCTCCTACAATGAGCAGTTCTTC.